This entry features one T cell receptor (beta chain) sequence. This clonotype was counted between two and nine times. This receptor's antigen is unknown. No base quality information exists; no much larger clone differs at one position. The library was obtained by 5' RACE. The sequencer was an Illumina HiSeq 2500. A second roughly 6 to 11 cycle PCR used a sample-barcoded 5' primer and a J-beta primer mix. Each TCR beta cDNA molecule received a unique molecular identifier from a template-switch 5' adaptor carrying 12 random nucleotides. Each sample yielded at least 3 million CDR3-containing paired-end reads. The Mint cDNA synthesis kit, primed by a TRBC-specific oligonucleotide, was used to synthesize first-strand cDNA from all RNA. Following uracil-DNA glycosylase treatment, a first 18-cycle PCR with universal primers M1SS and BC2_uni_R was performed on all cDNA. The published analysis was carried out like this. Each sample was normalized by randomly selecting 1 million high-quality reads, each carrying a distinct molecular identifier. Reads sharing molecular identifiers were discarded rather than binned into consensus sequences. MiTCR, run with a Q25 quality threshold and the strictest error-elimination algorithm, handled CDR3 identification, clonotype clustering and error correction. A nonparametric unseen species model using Euler transformation provided a lower-bound estimate of total TCR beta diversity. The public reads were run again by TCRdb, first through fastp at Q25 and then through MiXCR, and only productive beta chains were kept. Identical CDR3 proteins give one entry, which carries the most common genes and DNA. TCRdb's processing, not the authors', yielded these V and J calls. Recorded for this sample are about 1.8 million distinct CDR3 sequences; approximately 50% of them occurred a single time. The ten largest clones take up more than 2% of the sample.

This specimen comes from a study of blood T cells in healthy people across ages (dated by TCRdb to between 2014 and 2016). About the full investigation: Template switching captured roughly one uniquely barcoded TCR beta cDNA molecule per two T cells in model experiments. To avoid experimental bias, donors of different ages were distributed randomly across sequencing lanes. Four age groups were formed from the donors: young (average about 15 years), middle-aged (less than 40), aged (over 55) and long-lived (more than 75). The study analyzed two additional independent replicas of 1 million unique cDNA reads from the same blood draw for two donors, one aged 18 to 29 and one aged 80 or older. Age-related changes in TCR beta repertoire diversity were measured in the study by deep sequencing normalized with unique cDNA molecular identifiers. Broad study findings and their caveats: The percentage of naive T cells measured by flow cytometry correlated strongly with observed TCR beta diversity. Observed TCR beta diversity per million T cells fell roughly linearly with age, and a significant reduction was already apparent by age about 36. Estimates of total diversity based on one million sequenced T cells were regarded as lower bounds and as underestimates. Bulk unsorted PBMC profiling prevented conclusive comparison of naive and antigen-experienced compartments. Compared with the aged group, the long-lived group had more naive CD4+ T cells, fewer expanded clones and increased TCR diversity, a pattern suggesting age selection. Donor CMV infection status was unknown, potentially confounding age-related changes in expanded clonotypes.

The CDR3, from cysteine to phenylalanine, totals 14 residues. Only CDR3 DNA remains: 42 bases, in frame from the first base. V is pared back by 3 bases and J by 4 bases, with 10 bases lying between the germline termini. The germline V gene encodes CDR1 LGHNA and CDR2 YSLEER. The donors were under 40 Caucasian individuals from Russia, aged 6 to 90 years, who were systemically healthy. Ten milliliters of peripheral blood were drawn from each donor into EDTA-treated Vacutainer tubes. Ficoll-Paque density-gradient centrifugation was used to isolate PBMCs, with at least 6.5 million per sample. Total RNA, at least 6 micrograms per sample, was extracted from PBMCs with Trizol reagent. For every donor, flow cytometry on a PBMC aliquot measured the percentage of naive CD45RAhigh/CD27high T cells.

The sequenced sample consisted of blood. The TCR originated in a middle-aged woman in good health. The V and J genes are TRBV4-3 and TRBJ2-1; the D gene is possibly TRBD1, with 6 bases matching. For the CDR3, the sequence is CASSHHREYNEQFF. The bases read TGCGCCAGCAGCCATCACAGGGAGTACAATGAGCAGTTCTTC.